Following are 7 T cell receptor beta chains from one sample sequenced in a study of blood T cell repertoires in COVID-19. The data were produced by immunoSEQ multiplex PCR, yet TCRdb's version contains in-frame clones alone and is incomplete. The data contain roughly 86,000 clones, under 85% of them singletons. Sequenced input: peripheral blood. Source of these receptors: a woman older than 75 with COVID-19, enrolled during active disease.

The chain is built from TRBV9 and TRBJ1-2, with D perhaps matching TRBD1 (5 bases). This CDR3 contains 15 residues. Germline V gene data show CDR1 as SGDLS and CDR2 as YYNGEE. V lost 3 bases and J lost 5, with 17 bases in between. In nucleotides, the CDR3 is TGTGCCAGCAGCGAGGAGGGGCAGGGAGGATATGGCTACACCTTC. Protein sequence: CASSEEGQGGYGYTF.

The V call is TRBV19, the J call TRBJ1-6; TRBD1 might be the D (6 bases). This CDR3 spans 14 amino acids. Trimming removed 3 bases from V and 8 bases from J, with 11 bases in between. Germline lookup yields CDR1 LNHDA and CDR2 SQIVND (reference sequence). CDR3 protein: CASSITGQDSPLHF. In DNA, the CDR3 is TGTGCCAGTAGTATCACAGGGCAGGATTCACCCCTCCACTTT.

The chain is built from TRBV5-1 and TRBJ2-2, with TRBD2 matching over 9 bases. Trimming at V came to 4 bases and at J to 5 bases, leaving 12 bases not matched to a gene. Germline CDR1 SGHRS, CDR2 YFSETQ. The CDR3 is 17 amino acids. The CDR3, as DNA: TGCGCCAGCAGCGGCGGGCCTAGCGGGACGTCGACCGGGGAGCTGTTTTTT. Translating it yields CASSGGPSGTSTGELFF.

The rearrangement uses TRBV10-3 and TRBJ2-2, with 8 bases that match TRBD2. This CDR3 comprises 14 residues. Unmatched junction bases numbered 1, after V lost 5 bases and J lost 2 bases. Germline V CDR1 and CDR2: ENHRY, SYGVKD. CDR3 protein: CAISRGGNTGELFF. The CDR3 DNA is TGTGCCATCAGTCGGGGGGGCAACACCGGGGAGCTGTTTTTT.

V gene TRBV18 combines with J gene TRBJ2-7, with a tentative D call TRBD2 (6 bases). CDR1 is KGHSH and CDR2 is LQKENI in the germline V gene. Trimming took 7 bases from V and 6 from J, leaving 10 bases between them. This CDR3 is 11 amino acids long. The CDR3 DNA is TGTGCCAGCTTCGGGGGAGGCGAGCAGTACTTC. Amino acids: CASFGGGEQYF. The whole variable domain, filled in from reference TRBV18 and TRBJ2-7, reads NAGVMQNPRHLVRRRGQEARLRCSPMKGHSHVYWYRQLPEEGLKFMVYLQKENIIDESGMPKERFSAEFPKEGPSILRIQQVVRGDSAAYFCASFGGGEQYFGPGTRLTVT.

The chain joins TRBV7-3 to TRBJ1-3, with TRBD1 matching 10 bases. V trimming: 5 bases; J trimming: 4 bases; junction bases outside the gene matches: 11. Germline V lookup: CDR1 SGHTA, CDR2 FQGTGA. The CDR3 extends over 17 amino acids. CDR3 DNA: TGTGCCAGCAGCCCCACCGGGACAGGGGTTTGGGGAAACACCATATATTTT. It translates to CASSPTGTGVWGNTIYF.

This chain connects TRBV6-6 to TRBJ2-7, with TRBD1 as a possible D gene (5 bases). Germline assignment: CDR1 MNHNY and CDR2 SVGAGI (reference sequence). Trimming removed 6 bases from V and 3 bases from J, with 9 bases in between. The CDR3 loop spans 12 amino acids. The CDR3 loop is CASRYDSYEQYF. CDR3 bases: TGTGCCAGCAGGTATGACAGCTACGAGCAGTACTTC.